One sample yielded the 25 T cell receptor beta chains listed below, sequenced in a study of technical replicates of blood from several donors. Assay: immunoSEQ multiplex PCR; the TCRdb copy retains only in-frame clones and omits some. The sample includes tens of thousands of clones, around 94% of them seen just once. The sequenced material came from T cells isolated from PBMCs. The receptors shown here come from a human donor in good health.

The chain couples TRBV10-3 to TRBJ2-7; D possibly corresponds to TRBD1 (6 bases). Between the trimmed V and J ends, which lost 6 bases and 6 bases, there was a span of 12 bases. The CDR3 length is 12 residues. CDR1 ENHRY and CDR2 SYGVKD come from the germline V gene. CDR3 DNA: TGTGCCATCAGCACACAGGGATCCGAGCAGTACTTC. Its protein is CAISTQGSEQYF.

The chain recombines TRBV28 with TRBJ1-1; no reliable D call. Germline V lookup: CDR1 MDHEN, CDR2 SYDVKM. The CDR3 runs 13 residues. The ends were cut back, 4 bases at V and 8 bases at J, with 14 bases in the middle. The CDR3 reads CASSSSFPKEAFF. The CDR3 DNA reads as TGTGCCAGCAGTTCAAGCTTTCCGAAAGAAGCTTTCTTT.

In regard to this clone: Other DNA sequences from this sample encode an identical CDR3 as well. V and J are TRBV7-8 and TRBJ2-7; D is unclear. V lost 1 base to trimming and J lost 3 bases, with 7 bases between them. From germline, CDR1 is SGHVS and CDR2 FQNEAQ. The CDR3 runs 13 residues. The CDR3 region is CASSLDRSYEQYF. CDR3 in DNA: TGTGCCAGCAGCTTAGACCGGAGCTACGAGCAGTACTTC.

This chain connects TRBV4-1 to TRBJ1-1, with 11 nucleotides matching TRBD1. V shed 3 bases, J shed 6 bases, and the junction held 3 bases outside the gene matches. CDR1 is MGHRA and CDR2 is YSYEKL in the germline V gene. The CDR3 contains 14 residues. CDR3 bases: TGCGCCAGCAGCCAGGGACAGGGGGTCGCTGAAGCTTTCTTT. It encodes CASSQGQGVAEAFF.

The chain uses TRBV6-6 and TRBJ1-5; no definite D call. Germline V lookup: CDR1 MNHNY, CDR2 SVGAGI (reference sequence). V was trimmed by 0 bases and J by 0 bases, leaving 9 bases between them. The CDR3 loop spans 16 amino acids. As DNA, the CDR3 is TGTGCCAGCAGTTACTCGATGAGTCGTAGCAATCAGCCCCAGCATTTT. It is translated as CASSYSMSRSNQPQHF.

The CDR3 region is CASSPYAGQGQETQYF. CDR3 DNA: TGTGCCAGTAGCCCGTACGCCGGACAGGGGCAAGAGACCCAGTACTTC. This sequence joins TRBV19 and TRBJ2-5; TRBD1 matches 9 bases. Trimming removed 6 bases from V and 2 bases from J; junction bases left unmatched: 10. The CDR3 spans 16 residues. Germline V gene lookup returns CDR1 LNHDA and CDR2 SQIVND (reference sequence).

V gene TRBV6-4 combines with J gene TRBJ2-2; 9 positions agree with TRBD2. J gave up 4 bases and V 2 bases, and 2 bases lay outside the gene matches. Germline CDR1 is MRHNA and CDR2 is SNTAGT. The CDR3 runs 15 residues. CDR3 sequence (DNA): TGTGCCAGCAGTGACCGAGCGGGGGGCACCGGGGAGCTGTTTTTT. This encodes CASSDRAGGTGELFF.

The chain carries TRBV27 and TRBJ1-2; 10 bases map to TRBD1. There are 17 residues in the CDR3. CDR1 MNHEY and CDR2 SMNVEV come from the germline V gene (reference sequence). With V trimmed by 5 bases and J by 3 bases, 12 bases remained unmatched. CDR3 DNA: TGTGCCAGCAGTCACTGGGACAGGGGCGACCCACACTATGGCTACACCTTC. It yields the protein CASSHWDRGDPHYGYTF.

The chain has TRBV7-2 and TRBJ2-5; 14 bases are a match to TRBD2. Per the germline V gene, CDR1 is SGHTA and CDR2 is FQGNSA. The V segment lost 4 bases and the J segment 2 bases; nucleotides outside the gene matches: 12. This CDR3 spans 19 amino acids. CDR3 nucleotides: TGTGCCAGCAGCTCGACGGGACTAGCGGGGGCCTCAGAGCAAGAGACCCAGTACTTC. It yields the protein CASSSTGLAGASEQETQYF.

The chain links TRBV7-9 to TRBJ2-2; possibly TRBD1 for D (6 bases). Germline CDR1 SEHNR, CDR2 FQNEAQ (reference sequence). V was pared by 3 bases and J by 0 bases, with 14 bases between. The CDR3 extends over 17 amino acids. The CDR3 protein is CASSFKRGTPNTGELFF. For the CDR3, the DNA is TGTGCCAGCAGCTTCAAGCGAGGGACACCGAACACCGGGGAGCTGTTTTTT.

This chain links TRBV6-6 with TRBJ2-5; D unresolved. This CDR3 has 11 residues. Per the germline V gene, CDR1 is MNHNY and CDR2 is SVGAGI (reference sequence). Trimming shortened V by 8 bases and J by 0 bases, and 4 bases separated the two germline ends. The CDR3 region is CASGDQETQYF. The DNA for the CDR3 is TGTGCCAGCGGAGACCAAGAGACCCAGTACTTC.

The chain links TRBV7-9 to TRBJ2-3, with 13 bases aligning to TRBD2. The CDR3 is 17 residues long. The germline gives CDR1 SEHNR, CDR2 FQNEAQ (reference sequence). J lost 0 bases, V lost 6 bases, and 6 bases had no gene match. The CDR3 nucleotides are TGTGCCAGCAGGTGGACTAGCGGGGGTACTAGCACAGATACGCAGTATTTT. Translating it yields CASRWTSGGTSTDTQYF.

This clone was recorded once. The chain employs TRBV28 and TRBJ2-7, with D possibly TRBD2 on 5 matching bases. Germline loops: CDR1 MDHEN, CDR2 SYDVKM. V was shortened by 5 bases and J by 5 bases, with 16 bases between the two germline ends. The CDR3 is 14 amino acids. The DNA for the CDR3 is TGTGCCAGCAGTGCGGCGCGGCCGCGGGACGAGCAGTACTTC. As protein: CASSAARPRDEQYF.

This chain uses TRBV27 with TRBJ2-7, with D possibly being TRBD1 (6 bases). Germline V gives CDR1 MNHEY, CDR2 SMNVEV (reference sequence). V was clipped by 6 bases and J by 5 bases, with 14 bases between them. The CDR3 is 13 residues long. CDR3 sequence (DNA): TGTGCCAGCAGCCCAATTCGGGACAACGAGCAGTACTTC. Translation: CASSPIRDNEQYF.

CDR3 coding DNA: TGTGCCAGCAGTTCGCGGACAGGGTCGGGTGGGTTCTTCTATGGCTACACCTTC. It is translated as CASSSRTGSGGFFYGYTF. The chain has TRBV27 and TRBJ1-2, with 8 bases lining up with TRBD1. V shed 4 bases and J 4 bases; nucleotides not matched to a gene: 17. The CDR3 has 18 residues. The germline CDR1 and CDR2 sequences are MNHEY and SMNVEV (reference sequence).

This sequence joins TRBV4-1 and TRBJ2-5; 10 bases are shared with TRBD1. The V gene end was trimmed by 3 bases and the J gene end by 0 bases; junction bases not matched to a gene: 7. This CDR3 comprises 17 residues. The V gene's germline CDR1 is MGHRA and CDR2 YSYEKL. In DNA, the CDR3 is TGCGCCAGCAGCCACCCACTGGGACAGGGGTACCAAGAGACCCAGTACTTC. Translated: CASSHPLGQGYQETQYF.

The gene calls are TRBV30 and TRBJ2-1; the match to TRBD1 covers 9 bases. Germline V gene lookup returns CDR1 GTSNPN and CDR2 SVGIG (reference sequence). V was clipped by 2 bases and J by 4 bases; unmatched bases: 3. This CDR3 has 14 amino acids. CDR3 residues: CAWSRGQGYNEQFF. CDR3 coding DNA: TGTGCCTGGAGTCGGGGACAGGGATACAATGAGCAGTTCTTC.

CDR3: CASSLGGQGARETQYF. The CDR3, as DNA: TGTGCCAGCAGCCTAGGGGGACAGGGGGCAAGAGAGACCCAGTACTTC. The chain combines TRBV28 with TRBJ2-5; TRBD1 agrees at 12 bases. The CDR3 is 16 residues long. Germline lookup yields CDR1 MDHEN and CDR2 SYDVKM. Unmatched junction bases numbered 9, after V lost 6 bases and J lost 4 bases.

This chain connects TRBV6-1 to TRBJ2-3; 8 bases fit TRBD2. This CDR3 has 15 residues. The germline V gene encodes CDR1 MNHNS and CDR2 SASEGT. Losses at the gene ends were 4 bases for V and 1 base for J; bases not matched to a gene: 4. In DNA, the CDR3 is TGTGCCAGCAGTGCCTGGCGGGGGGGCACAGATACGCAGTATTTT. This codes for CASSAWRGGTDTQYF.

The chain uses TRBV19 and TRBJ2-7, with 9 bases aligning to TRBD1. Per germline, CDR1 LNHDA and CDR2 SQIVND (reference sequence). V was clipped by 2 bases and J by 6 bases; unmatched bases: 5. There are 14 residues in the CDR3. CDR3 residues: CASSILGTGPEQYF. The CDR3 DNA sequence: TGTGCCAGTAGTATACTGGGGACAGGGCCCGAGCAGTACTTC.

The chain uses TRBV2 and TRBJ2-7, with TRBD1 matching over 8 bases. CDR1 SNHLY and CDR2 FYNNEI come from the germline V gene. CDR3 length equals 13 residues. V was clipped by 7 bases and J by 6 bases; unmatched bases: 8. Here the CDR3 reads CASKTGVTLEQYF. The CDR3 DNA reads as TGTGCCAGCAAGACAGGGGTTACTCTCGAGCAGTACTTC.

J is TRBJ1-5 and V is TRBV5-8, with a weak D call TRBD1 (5 bases). V was trimmed by 0 bases and J by 1 base, leaving 11 bases between them. Per the germline V gene, CDR1 is SGHTS and CDR2 is YDEGEE. CDR3 length: 16 amino acids. CDR3 sequence (DNA): TGTGCCAGCAGCTTGGGGAACAGGATGAGCAATCAGCCCCAGCATTTT. Translated: CASSLGNRMSNQPQHF. The whole variable domain, filled in from reference TRBV5-8 and TRBJ1-5, reads EAGVTQSPTHLIKTRGQQATLRCSPISGHTSVYWYQQALGLGLQFLLWYDEGEERNRGNFPPRFSGRQFPNYSSELNVNALELEDSALYLCASSLGNRMSNQPQHFGDGTRLSIL.

In this sample, this clone turned up once. V and J are TRBV9 and TRBJ2-1, with TRBD2 matching over 7 bases. The CDR3 sequence is 15 residues long. Trimming at V came to 1 base and at J to 2 bases, leaving 3 bases not matched to a gene. CDR1 and CDR2 (germline): SGDLS, YYNGEE. CDR3 in DNA: TGTGCCAGCAGCGTAAGCGGGGCAGCCTACAATGAGCAGTTCTTC. As protein: CASSVSGAAYNEQFF.

The chain couples TRBV5-4 to TRBJ2-5; 9 bases line up with TRBD1. From germline, CDR1 is SGHNT and CDR2 YYREEE (reference sequence). CDR3 length: 15 amino acids. With 4 bases clipped from V and 4 bases from J, the junction kept 8 bases outside the gene matches. Written as DNA, the CDR3 is TGTGCCAGCAGCATCGCGACAGGGGGTGGAGAGACCCAGTACTTC. Translation: CASSIATGGGETQYF.

This chain links TRBV30 with TRBJ2-1; TRBD1 is a possible D gene (6 bases). The CDR3 has 14 amino acids. V lost 0 bases to trimming and J lost 7 bases, with 13 bases between them. Germline loops: CDR1 GTSNPN, CDR2 SVGIG (reference sequence). The CDR3 nucleotides are TGTGCCTGGAGTGTACGCAGGGGTTATAATGAGCAGTTCTTC. It codes for CAWSVRRGYNEQFF.